Listed here is a single T cell receptor beta chain. The antigen it recognizes is unknown. No much larger clone exists at a distance of one base, and base qualities are not known. CDR1 is given as MDHEN and CDR2 as SYDVKM, both from the germline V gene. The CDR3 starts with the cysteine, ends with the phenylalanine, and has 17 residues. Only the CDR3 region is kept as DNA, spanning 51 bases read in frame from base 1. Libraries were built with the immunoSEQ multiplex PCR assay. For the multiplex PCR, a mixture combining 60 forward primers for TCR Vbeta segments and 13 reverse primers for TCR Jbeta segments was used. Amplification of the CDR3 region of rearranged TCR beta genes was performed with a multiplex PCR assay on genomic DNA. The Illumina HiSeq System was used to sequence the amplified TCR beta libraries as 87-base-pair reads. From the authors' description of their analysis: In a later analysis, some 80 million unique TCR beta chains were counted across the 500 to 700 repertoires, and around 11 million of these chains were shared by at least two donors. To remove PCR and sequencing errors, raw reads were error-corrected and collapsed into unique sequences using a nearest-neighbor algorithm that merged closely related sequences. Alignment of CDR3 sequences to IMGT reference sequences was used to assign V, D and J gene segments. Each retained sequence needed at least a six-nucleotide match to both a V gene segment and a J gene segment. Rearrangements were called productive when the CDR3 lacked stop codons and stayed in frame with V and J; all others were non-productive. Following IMGT convention, CDR3 was defined as the stretch from the second conserved V-encoded cysteine to the conserved J-encoded phenylalanine. Sequences without an unambiguous match to a single V gene segment were excluded from the earlier analysis of about 600 of the donors. An earlier analysis of almost 600 of the donors classified V segments as functional when productive rearrangements were above 56.7% and as segregating when the standard deviation between donors was above 5%. A statistical classification framework was built for diagnosing cytomegalovirus status from the catalog of TCR beta chain sequences. A later analysis assigned V and J genes by comparing TCR nucleotide sequences with IMGT/GENE-DB human TR gene sequences. A later analysis assigned CDR3 sequences and most-parsimonious VDJ recombination scenarios with the TCRdist pipeline. In a later analysis, each TCR beta chain was defined by its CDR3 amino acid sequence together with its V-gene family, and reads without a unique V-gene family were excluded. As a way to deal with suspected cross-contamination and a sequencing artifact, a later analysis dropped 592 nucleotide sequences that were highly shared and had low generation probability. A later analysis calculated a clonal expansion index for each public chain from normalized within-repertoire ranks of inferred template counts. In a later analysis, generation probabilities were computed using a VDJ recombination model fitted to out-of-frame rearrangements, and the results were checked against IGoR. Hypergeometric tests were used in a later analysis to score TCR-TCR, TCR-HLA and TCR-CMV co-occurrence, with a repertoire-size bias correction applied to the TCR pairs. A later analysis estimated false discovery rates by permuting HLA or CMV assignments 20 times. In a later analysis, co-occurring TCRs were grouped using DBSCAN, with TCRdist sequence similarity added in when clustering inside HLA-allele-positive subsets. For co-occurrence clustering, repertoires with fewer than 30,000 or more than 120,000 public chains were excluded, along with about five repertoires with anomalous nucleotide sharing. This immuneACCESS table, as held by TCRdb, lists in-frame sequences with V and J called but not all clones. Of the missing ones, under half trace to an unresolved V gene in checked studies; the others have no known cause. V, J and clone size were drawn from that table, and D and trimming were deduced from the DNA. The sample table lists 160,000 or so clones, around four fifths of them with a count of one. Of the sample, more than 1.1% falls within the top ten clones.

In total, roughly 710 healthy bone marrow donors made up the cohort. Cohort members were all nominally healthy when sampled, although unrecorded immune exposures were likely present. The donor was CMV seronegative and belonged to the group of 352 seronegative cohort members. A peripheral blood sample was provided by each donor, and peripheral blood mononuclear cells were used for TCR beta sequencing. Genomic DNA was extracted from the blood cell samples with the Qiagen DNeasy Blood Extraction Kit. This specimen belongs to a study of cytomegalovirus exposure and HLA in healthy donors (dated by TCRdb to between 2016 and 2019). With regard to the full study: In an earlier analysis of about 560 of the donors, around 300 Gb of sequence data and 100 million or so unique TCR beta sequences from about 179 million T cells were reported. The T cell repertoires of around 670 subjects were profiled by immunosequencing and related to cytomegalovirus serostatus. An early release covering over 500 HLA-typed donors comprised about 310 gigabases of sequencing data and 85 million to 100 million unique TCR sequences. Typing coverage varied by locus: 629-630 donors for A, B, C, DRB1 and DQB1; under 550 for DQA1; over 600 for DPA1; around 490 for DPB1. A later analysis re-examined previously published TCR beta repertoires from 610 or so donors and added high-resolution HLA genotyping to investigate patterns of TCR occurrence. A separate validation cohort of 100 to 150 different subjects was used in addition to the 666-subject first cohort. A later genetic analysis took genome-wide SNP genotypes for about three fifths of the 666 donors and used that subset as a discovery cohort. High-throughput TCR immunosequencing, statistical association of individual TCRs with disease status, and machine learning were combined to predict cytomegalovirus infection status. Class I and class II HLA loci were covered by the typing at four-digit resolution. Every discovery cohort repertoire had been produced on one sequencing platform. Rather than using new phenotypic data, the later analysis identified candidate immune exposures from TCR beta sequences and from how often those sequences occurred across donors. Among approximately 370 genotyped donors of the cohort, an average of about 240,000 unique TCR beta nucleotide sequences was sequenced per donor, of which 15% to 20% were non-productive. The study aimed to test whether cataloging public T cell receptors could reveal signatures of past pathogen exposure. Donor age, sex, ethnicity and CMV serostatus were compiled alongside the repertoire data. In an earlier analysis of 500 to 650 of the donors, high-throughput TCR beta sequencing was used to judge whether each TCR beta V gene segment behaved as functional or pseudogenic. Four to six DR-DQ haplotypes were handled as single units for association and clustering, since linkage in the cohort was strong. Of the 398 genotyped donors, roughly 85% fell in the genetic ancestry cluster associated with self-reported Caucasian donors.

Overall study outcomes, separate from this receptor: A cluster of highly shared sequence variants was judged likely to be a technical artifact of the sequencing pipeline. At a false discovery rate of 0.05, a later analysis linked 15,000 to 20,000 TCR beta sequences to specific HLA alleles. Compared with the roughly 670-donor mean, donors in an Asian-associated ancestry cluster had fewer N-insertions in productive TCRs, according to a later genetic analysis. The study listed 164 TCR beta chains as associated with cytomegalovirus. A few of the identified cytomegalovirus-associated TCR beta chains were confirmed in vitro to be specific for cytomegalovirus antigens. Most TCR sequences were observed very rarely across donors, whereas some public TCRs were present in many individuals. CMV serostatus was the only immune exposure information available for the cohort. The presence/absence analyses assumed that sequencing depth was roughly uniform across donors, and that assumption may not be true. The authors suggested that the approach could potentially be generalized to other disease states and immunological phenotypes. Because counts were too low, roughly 16 rarely observed V segments, including chromosome 9 orphons, were excluded from the earlier analysis of 500 to 700 of the donors. In an earlier analysis of under 600 of the donors, most TCR beta V segments were observed in productive rearrangements about 87% or about 30% of the time, broadly matching IMGT annotations. Because HLA typing was missing for some donors at each locus, association tests included only the typed subset. A later analysis found that TCR association rates varied across HLA loci, with DRB1 alleles showing the most associated TCRs and HLA-C alleles the fewest. Strong co-occurrence of HLA alleles, especially DR and DQ, made assigning TCR associations to individual alleles difficult. V-gene and J-gene trimming of TCR beta chains was associated with a missense DCLRE1C variant in a later genetic analysis, and the association was replicated in an independent cohort. Correlated functional status among segregating V segments might be attributable to linkage disequilibrium, but an unknown experimental factor could not be ruled out. In a later analysis, most CMV-associated TCR beta chains were found to appear HLA-restricted, with HLA associations seemingly driven largely by CMV exposure. In this cohort, only TCR beta chains were sequenced, and detectable features were limited by the absence of alpha or paired-chain data. The classifier was reported to diagnose cytomegalovirus status with high specificity and sensitivity in both the original cohort and the validation cohort. A later analysis reported that several top co-occurrence clusters appeared linked to parvovirus B19, influenza, CMV and Epstein-Barr virus. In a later analysis, HLA-associated TCR beta chains were found to be more clonally expanded and to have lower generation probabilities than equally common non-associated chains. A further reported finding was that TCR beta sequences accurately predicted the HLA-A and HLA-B alleles for most subjects in the first cohort. The 87-base-pair reads could not distinguish some IMGT-functional V segments, including TRBV6-2 and TRBV6-3, so those segments were excluded.

The sequence derives from a young woman in good health and CMV-seronegative. The V gene is TRBV28 and the J gene is TRBJ2-5; a confident D gene designation cannot be given. The end of the DNA fits TRBJ2-7 better, so the J call may be wrong. The specimen was PBMCs. The CDR3 in this case is CASLNYGIRLSSYEQYF. The nucleotide sequence is TGTGCCAGCCTGAATTACGGTATCCGACTGAGCTCCTACGAGCAGTACTTC.